The 14 T cell receptor beta chains below were found in one sample sequenced in a study of identical twins. TCRdb recomputed calls from the 5' RACE reads with MiXCR, one row per CDR3 protein. The sample has more than 400,000 distinct CDR3 sequences; about 16% are singletons. This sample was shared with a second study, whose subject was yellow fever vaccine responses in identical twins.

Input material: CD4+ T cells sorted from blood. The receptors were sampled from a woman between 18 and 29 years old in good health.

The table lists this clonotype with a few counts. The chain is built from TRBV5-1 and TRBJ2-1, with TRBD1 matching 9 bases. In germline, CDR1 is SGHRS, CDR2 YFSETQ. The CDR3 has 14 amino acids. The ends lost 9 bases at V and 5 bases at J; junction bases unmatched: 9. The CDR3 protein is CATHRGPINNEQFF. The CDR3 coding sequence is TGCGCCACGCACAGGGGGCCCATAAACAATGAGCAGTTCTTC.

The V gene is TRBV7-6, the J gene TRBJ2-1, with 11 bases matching TRBD2. Germline CDR1 SGHVS, CDR2 FNYEAQ. The junction had 10 bases not matched to a gene; V was cut back by 1 base and J by 8 bases. This CDR3 is 17 amino acids long. The CDR3 DNA is TGTGCCAGCAGCTTAGGTAGCGGGAGGGCCTCTAGGGATGAGCAGTTCTTC. It specifies CASSLGSGRASRDEQFF.

This chain connects TRBV7-9 to TRBJ1-1; the D gene is possibly TRBD1 (6 bases). V was trimmed by 1 base and J by 0 bases, leaving 12 bases between them. The CDR3 length is 16 residues. The germline CDR1 and CDR2 sequences are SEHNR and FQNEAQ (reference sequence). The CDR3 DNA is TGTGCCAGCAGCTTAGGGGCTCAGGGGTTGAACACTGAAGCTTTCTTT. This codes for CASSLGAQGLNTEAFF.

This chain uses TRBV6-1 with TRBJ2-7; D gene ambiguous. Trimming stripped 2 bases from V and 7 bases from J, with 12 bases between. The V gene's germline CDR1 is MNHNS and CDR2 SASEGT. The CDR3 is 13 residues long. CDR3: CASSEFAALEQYV. The DNA of the CDR3 is TGTGCCAGCAGTGAATTTGCAGCTTTGGAGCAGTACGTC.

J is TRBJ2-3 and V is TRBV5-1; D is perhaps TRBD1 (6 bases). The germline V and J ends were trimmed by 0 bases and 2 bases, with 13 bases remaining between them. Germline loops: CDR1 SGHRS, CDR2 YFSETQ. The CDR3 sequence is 16 residues long. Here the CDR3 DNA reads TGCGCCAGCAGCTTGGGGCAGGGGAAGTACACAGATACGCAGTATTTT. Its translation: CASSLGQGKYTDTQYF.

This sequence joins TRBV20-1 and TRBJ2-1; 8 bases map to TRBD1. The CDR3 consists of 14 residues. Trimming at V came to 5 bases and at J to 7 bases, leaving 10 bases not matched to a gene. Germline CDR1 and CDR2: DFQATT and SNEGSKA (reference sequence). The CDR3 nucleotides are TGCAGTGCTCGCAGGGACAGGCCTTCGAATGAGCAGTTCTTC. Amino acid sequence: CSARRDRPSNEQFF.

This clonotype was counted a few times. The chain carries TRBV7-8 and TRBJ2-2, with TRBD1 as a possible D gene (5 bases). This CDR3 has 15 amino acids. V was shortened by 5 bases and J by 3 bases, with 13 bases between the two germline ends. The germline gives CDR1 SGHVS, CDR2 FQNEAQ. The CDR3 DNA sequence: TGTGCCAGCAGCCTCATCGTAGGGGACACCGGGGAGCTGTTTTTT. As protein: CASSLIVGDTGELFF.

The table lists this clonotype with many counts. This chain uses TRBV28 with TRBJ2-1; D tentatively fits TRBD1 or TRBD2 (5 bases each). The CDR3 covers 15 residues. CDR1 is MDHEN, CDR2 SYDVKM, per germline. V lost 4 bases, J lost 6 bases, and 16 bases lay in between. Written as DNA, the CDR3 is TGTGCCAGCAGTTCCTATGGGACCTTATCCAATGAGCAGTTCTTC. Its protein is CASSSYGTLSNEQFF.

This clonotype has only a few counts. The chain combines TRBV29-1 with TRBJ2-3; possible D gene TRBD1, 6 bases. The V gene's germline CDR1 is SQVTM and CDR2 ANQGSEA. The CDR3 contains 14 residues. Trimming took off 7 bases at V and 2 bases at J, with 16 bases between the two ends. In DNA, the CDR3 is TGCAGCGGGAAAGGACAGCCCTTCACAGATACGCAGTATTTT. Protein: CSGKGQPFTDTQYF.

This clonotype has more than one count but fewer than ten. V is TRBV3-1 and J is TRBJ2-5; TRBD2 matches at 11 bases. This CDR3 contains 19 residues. Germline values: CDR1 LGHDT, CDR2 YNNKEL (reference sequence). Trimming cost V 0 bases and J 4 bases; bases outside gene matches: 13. CDR3 residues: CASSQDRATLAGVSETQYF. DNA for the CDR3: TGTGCCAGCAGCCAAGATCGGGCGACACTAGCGGGAGTCTCAGAGACCCAGTACTTC.

This rearrangement joins TRBV20-1 to TRBJ2-6; D gene unclear. CDR1 and CDR2 from the germline V gene are DFQATT and SNEGSKA (reference sequence). V was cut by 0 bases and J by 0 bases, with 12 bases left in between. The CDR3 is 17 amino acids. The CDR3 sequence is CSARDVGRSSGANVLTF. In DNA, the CDR3 is TGCAGTGCTAGAGATGTGGGTAGAAGCTCTGGGGCCAACGTCCTGACTTTC.

This clonotype was detected only a few times. The J gene is TRBJ1-2, the V gene TRBV28; 10 nucleotides align to TRBD1. CDR1 MDHEN and CDR2 SYDVKM come from the germline V gene. The CDR3 consists of 15 residues. V lost 6 bases to trimming and J lost 4 bases; unmatched junction nucleotides: 8. The CDR3 loop reads CASRPGTGVAYGYTF. CDR3 in DNA: TGTGCCAGCAGACCCGGGACAGGGGTGGCCTATGGCTACACCTTC.

This clonotype was recorded a few times. The chain is built from TRBV14 and TRBJ2-2; D unclear. The CDR3 is 15 amino acids. Trimming pared 1 base from V and 1 base from J, leaving 7 bases between. Germline CDR1 reads SGHDN; CDR2 reads FVKESK. As DNA, the CDR3 is TGTGCCAGCAGCCAAGGGTTATGGAACACCGGGGAGCTGTTTTTT. As protein: CASSQGLWNTGELFF.

Only a few counts were recorded for this clonotype. The chain carries TRBV7-9 and TRBJ1-1; tentatively, D is TRBD1 (6 bases). The germline V gene encodes CDR1 SEHNR and CDR2 FQNEAQ (reference sequence). The V and J ends lost 5 bases and 0 bases respectively, with 16 bases between them. The CDR3 runs 16 residues. The CDR3: CASSPGQRDMNTEAFF. The CDR3 nucleotides read TGTGCCAGCAGCCCCGGACAGAGGGACATGAACACTGAAGCTTTCTTT.